The 30 T cell receptor beta chains presented below share a single source sample, sequenced in a study of T-cell memory formation after mild COVID-19 (dated by TCRdb to the early 2020s). To prepare the library, 5' RACE was applied. Sequencing was performed on an Illumina NovaSeq 6000. TCRdb passed the public sequencing reads through fastp at Q25 and MiXCR, retaining productive beta sequences. Identical CDR3 proteins give one entry, which carries the most common genes and DNA. The sample table shows about 13,000 distinct CDR3 sequences, and 15% to 20% are seen once. Of the sample, roughly three fifths falls within the top ten clones. What was sequenced was PBMCs or a T cell subset sorted from them (not recorded which). The receptors originated from a man aged 18 to 30 who had mild COVID-19 (a few samples of this study predate the infection). The sample titles of this study are shuffled in the database, so cell type and time point are left out; the donor was told from shared clones.

This clonotype was detected ten times or more. This chain connects TRBV10-3 to TRBJ2-7; unclear D gene. CDR1 is ENHRY, CDR2 SYGVKD, per germline. CDR3 length: 14 residues. The germline V and J ends were trimmed by 6 bases and 3 bases, with 15 bases remaining between them. The CDR3, as DNA: TGTGCCATCAGATCTGGAGTTGCCGGCTACGAGCAGTACGTC. It encodes CAIRSGVAGYEQYV.

This clonotype was detected many times. V usage is TRBV4-2 and J usage is TRBJ2-5; 7 positions agree with TRBD2. From germline, CDR1 is LGHNA and CDR2 YNFKEQ. This CDR3 has 14 residues. V lost 1 base and J lost 2; bases outside the gene matches: 1. The CDR3 protein is CASSQGLAQETQYF. For the CDR3, the DNA is TGTGCCAGCAGCCAAGGACTAGCTCAAGAGACCCAGTACTTC.

CDR3 residues: CASSSMGGPIGGELFF. CDR3 bases: TGTGCCAGCAGCTCCATGGGGGGGCCGATCGGCGGGGAGCTGTTTTTT. V is TRBV7-6 and J is TRBJ2-2; a possible D gene is TRBD2 (7 bases). CDR3 length: 16 amino acids. Germline V gene sequence: CDR1 SGHVS, CDR2 FNYEAQ. The V and J ends lost 4 bases and 7 bases respectively, with 19 bases between them.

This clonotype turned up a few times. In DNA form, the CDR3 reads TGTGCCAGCAGCGTAGGAAGCGGGGAGTTCTACGAGCAGTACTTC. This encodes CASSVGSGEFYEQYF. This rearrangement joins TRBV9 to TRBJ2-7; 7 bases line up with TRBD2. J gave up 3 bases and V 0 bases, and 6 bases lay outside the gene matches. Germline lookup yields CDR1 SGDLS and CDR2 YYNGEE. The CDR3 totals 15 residues.

This clonotype was counted ten times or more. The chain has TRBV7-9 and TRBJ2-7, with D unclear. CDR3 length equals 15 residues. From germline, CDR1 is SEHNR and CDR2 FQNEAQ (reference sequence). Trimming took 1 base from V and 3 from J, leaving 13 bases between them. The CDR3 here is CASSLGLRNHYEQYF. For the CDR3, the DNA is TGTGCCAGCAGCTTAGGCCTGAGGAACCACTACGAGCAGTACTTC.

The rearrangement joins TRBV5-6 to TRBJ2-7; weak D call: TRBD2 (6 bases). CDR1 and CDR2 from the germline V gene are SGHDT and YYEEEE. Trimming took 4 bases from V and 1 from J, leaving 6 bases between them. This CDR3 contains 12 residues. The CDR3 region is CASSGTSYEQYF. The CDR3 DNA is TGTGCCAGCAGCGGGACTTCCTACGAGCAGTACTTC.

This clonotype occurred a few times. This chain uses TRBV4-2 with TRBJ2-4; D may be TRBD1 (6 bases). The CDR3 extends over 17 amino acids. V lost 2 bases and J lost 1, with 15 bases in between. Germline V CDR1 and CDR2: LGHNA, YNFKEQ. CDR3 in DNA: TGTGCCAGCAGCCAAAACCCTACAGGGTGGGCCAAAAACATTCAGTACTTC. Its protein is CASSQNPTGWAKNIQYF.

The CDR3 nucleotides read TGTGCCAGCAGCAAACCGGGACCCAGGTATAATTCACCCCTCCACTTT. Its translation is CASSKPGPRYNSPLHF. V and J are TRBV12-3 or TRBV12-4 and TRBJ1-6; D is possibly TRBD1 (5 bases). This CDR3 region has 16 residues. V shed 6 bases and J shed 4 bases, with 16 bases lying between them.

The rearrangement uses TRBV10-2 and TRBJ2-6; D gene unclear. V was cut by 2 bases and J by 0 bases, with 17 bases left in between. The CDR3 spans 19 residues. CDR1 is WSHSY, CDR2 SAAADI, per germline. CDR3 protein: CASSELLPRLYSGANVLTF. The CDR3, as DNA: TGCGCCAGCAGTGAGCTACTCCCCAGGCTCTACTCTGGGGCCAACGTCCTGACTTTC.

This clonotype was recorded many times. The J gene is TRBJ2-1, the V gene TRBV5-4; perhaps TRBD2 as D (5 bases). Germline V gives CDR1 SGHNT, CDR2 YYREEE (reference sequence). Trimming removed 2 bases from V and 3 bases from J, with 12 bases in between. The CDR3 length is 15 residues. CDR3 in amino acids: CASSLPGVIYNEQFF. CDR3 DNA sequence: TGTGCCAGCAGCTTACCCGGGGTCATCTACAATGAGCAGTTCTTC. The variable domain in full, completed from reference TRBV5-4 and TRBJ2-1, reads ETGVTQSPTHLIKTRGQQVTLRCSSQSGHNTVSWYQQALGQGPQFIFQYYREEENGRGNFPPRFSGLQFPNYSSELNVNALELDDSALYLCASSLPGVIYNEQFFGPGTRLTVL.

This chain joins TRBV5-5 and TRBJ1-3; no reliable D call. The V gene's germline CDR1 is SGHKS and CDR2 YYEKEE (reference sequence). V was trimmed by 1 base and J by 0 bases, leaving 11 bases between them. The CDR3 is 16 residues long. The chain's CDR3 is CASSLRRCCSGNTIYF. The CDR3 DNA reads TGTGCCAGCAGCTTGAGGCGGTGTTGCTCTGGAAACACCATATATTTT.

The chain links TRBV6-5 to TRBJ2-7; tentative D call: TRBD2 (6 bases). Germline V gives CDR1 MNHEY, CDR2 SVGAGI. Trimming pared 6 bases from V and 5 bases from J, leaving 17 bases between. There are 14 residues in the CDR3. CDR3 sequence reads: CASRPSLASHEQYF. The CDR3 nucleotides read TGTGCCAGCAGACCCTCCCTAGCGAGCCACGAGCAGTACTTC.

CDR3 amino acids: CSYMGAEDRPGTQYF. CDR3 DNA: TGCAGTTATATGGGGGCAGAGGACCGACCAGGTACGCAGTATTTT. The V gene is TRBV20-1, the J gene TRBJ2-3; possible D gene TRBD1, 6 bases. Germline CDR1 reads DFQATT; CDR2 reads SNEGSKA (reference sequence). The ends were cut back, 8 bases at V and 8 bases at J, with 26 bases in the middle. The CDR3 has 15 residues.

This clonotype was seen repeatedly, ten times or more. This chain connects TRBV6-5 to TRBJ2-1, with 8 bases identical to TRBD2. Germline V gene lookup returns CDR1 MNHEY and CDR2 SVGAGI. CDR3 length: 15 amino acids. The ends lost 5 bases at V and 7 bases at J; junction bases unmatched: 10. The CDR3 sequence is CASSPGRSGRNEQFF. The CDR3 DNA follows: TGTGCCAGCAGTCCAGGGAGGAGCGGGAGAAATGAGCAGTTCTTC.

There are a few counts of this clonotype. The chain uses TRBV11-2 and TRBJ1-5; TRBD1 agrees at 10 bases. The CDR3 is 16 residues long. Germline assignment: CDR1 SGHAT and CDR2 FQNNGV. The V and J ends lost 5 bases and 3 bases, in that order; junction bases with no gene match: 7. The CDR3 region has the DNA TGTGCCAGCAGCCCCGGACAGGGGGGTTACAATCAGCCCCAGCATTTT. As protein: CASSPGQGGYNQPQHF.

This clonotype was seen repeatedly, ten times or more. The chain uses TRBV6-6 and TRBJ2-7; weak D call: TRBD1 (6 bases). The CDR3 consists of 16 residues. V was clipped by 0 bases and J by 2 bases, with 14 bases between them. Germline CDR1 is MNHNY and CDR2 is SVGAGI (reference sequence). The CDR3 DNA reads TGTGCCAGCAGTTACTCGTTCTCCGGGACACCCTACGAGCAGTACTTC. Encoded protein: CASSYSFSGTPYEQYF.

This clonotype showed up many times. The chain joins TRBV10-3 to TRBJ1-4; D uncertain. The CDR3 has 13 residues. The germline V gene has CDR1 ENHRY and CDR2 SYGVKD. The V and J ends lost 6 bases and 3 bases respectively, with 8 bases between them. CDR3: CAIRAVSNEKLFF. The CDR3 DNA reads as TGTGCCATCAGGGCGGTATCTAATGAAAAACTGTTTTTT.

This clonotype was detected many times. The J gene is TRBJ1-6, the V gene TRBV7-9; maybe TRBD1 (6 bases). Trimming pared 4 bases from V and 7 bases from J, leaving 17 bases between. Germline CDR1 reads SEHNR; CDR2 reads FQNEAQ (reference sequence). CDR3 length: 16 residues. CDR3 nucleotide sequence: TGTGCCAGCAGCTCCCGCCGGGGGCAGGGGAATTCACCCCTCCACTTT. This sequence encodes CASSSRRGQGNSPLHF.

This clonotype was recorded many times. This chain joins TRBV7-9 and TRBJ2-5; tentatively, D is TRBD1 or TRBD2 (5 bases each). The CDR3 length is 12 residues. V lost 5 bases and J 5 bases, leaving 9 bases between the germline ends. Germline CDR1 reads SEHNR; CDR2 reads FQNEAQ (reference sequence). The CDR3 sequence: CASSRGGETQYF. The CDR3 DNA reads as TGTGCCAGCAGCCGGGGCGGGGAGACCCAGTACTTC.

The sample holds many counts of this clonotype. This chain connects TRBV6-5 to TRBJ2-2, with TRBD2 as a possible D gene (5 bases). Trimming left V 0 bases short and J 4 bases short, with 6 bases between. Germline lookup yields CDR1 MNHEY and CDR2 SVGAGI. This CDR3 is built from 14 residues. CDR3 in amino acids: CASSYSGSTGELFF. Written as DNA, the CDR3 is TGTGCCAGCAGTTACTCGGGGAGCACCGGGGAGCTGTTTTTT.

This chain joins TRBV6-5 and TRBJ2-7, with 7 bases aligning to TRBD1. In germline, CDR1 is MNHEY, CDR2 SVGAGI. This CDR3 spans 14 amino acids. The trim removed 4 bases at V and 7 bases at J, leaving 10 bases unmatched. For the CDR3, the DNA is TGTGCCAGCAGTTTGTGGACAGGCTCGGGAGAGCAGTACTTC. Residues: CASSLWTGSGEQYF.

The chain combines TRBV27 with TRBJ1-1; D remains unclear. Germline V gene lookup returns CDR1 MNHEY and CDR2 SMNVEV (reference sequence). There are 17 residues in the CDR3. The V end was cut by 0 bases, the J end by 0 bases, with 14 bases between. The CDR3 DNA reads as TGTGCCAGCAGTTTATCGATTCCTGTCGATCTGAACACTGAAGCTTTCTTT. It specifies CASSLSIPVDLNTEAFF.

Relative to its sample, this clonotype is medium-sized (0.01 to 0.1%). The rearrangement joins TRBV19 to TRBJ1-1; D gene unclear. The CDR3 has 14 residues. Trimming stripped 6 bases from V and 3 bases from J, with 14 bases between. Looked up from germline, CDR1 is LNHDA and CDR2 is SQIVND (reference sequence). The chain's CDR3 is CASRSAGPYTEAFF. CDR3 in DNA: TGTGCCAGTAGGAGTGCTGGGCCCTACACTGAAGCTTTCTTT.

This clonotype was counted at least ten times. This chain joins TRBV20-1 and TRBJ2-7, with 9 positions matching TRBD1. Losses at the gene ends were 1 base for V and 0 bases for J; bases not matched to a gene: 13. From germline, CDR1 is DFQATT and CDR2 SNEGSKA (reference sequence). This CDR3 comprises 18 residues. The CDR3: CSARGSHPGTGFSYEQYV. In DNA, the CDR3 is TGCAGTGCTAGAGGAAGCCATCCCGGGACAGGGTTCTCCTACGAGCAGTACGTC.

The rearrangement links TRBV9 to TRBJ1-2, with a tentative D call TRBD1 (5 bases). The CDR3 extends over 14 amino acids. In germline, CDR1 is SGDLS, CDR2 YYNGEE. V shed 2 bases and J shed 3 bases, with 11 bases lying between them. CDR3 residues: CASSVQGWDYGYTF. The CDR3 DNA reads TGTGCCAGCAGCGTCCAGGGTTGGGACTATGGCTACACCTTC.

This clonotype was observed many times. The chain is built from TRBV7-9 and TRBJ1-5; D might be TRBD1 (5 bases). Trimming removed 2 bases from V and 9 bases from J, with 23 bases in between. This CDR3 has 17 residues. Germline CDR1 reads SEHNR; CDR2 reads FQNEAQ (reference sequence). CDR3 region: CASSLPRDGSSLRPQHF. The CDR3 coding sequence is TGTGCCAGCAGCTTACCCAGGGATGGAAGCTCTTTGCGGCCCCAGCATTTT.

The chain has TRBV20-1 and TRBJ2-1, with 8 bases aligning to TRBD2. Trimming at V came to 5 bases and at J to 6 bases, leaving 12 bases not matched to a gene. Germline CDR1 is DFQATT and CDR2 is SNEGSKA (reference sequence). This CDR3 is 15 amino acids long. The CDR3 DNA is TGCAGTGCTGCCCATTGGAGCGGGAGTGGCAATGAGCAGTTCTTC. This sequence encodes CSAAHWSGSGNEQFF.

This clonotype was seen many times. The V gene is TRBV7-2, the J gene TRBJ2-5, with D uncertain. The ends were cut back, 2 bases at V and 0 bases at J, with 16 bases in the middle. CDR1 SGHTA and CDR2 FQGNSA come from the germline V gene. This CDR3 region has 17 residues. The CDR3 loop reads CASSLRPSKKYQETQYF. CDR3 in DNA: TGTGCCAGCAGCTTAAGGCCGTCAAAAAAGTACCAAGAGACCCAGTACTTC.

With regard to this clonotype: Sequence at one end of the junction differs from germline and may be a read error. This chain uses TRBV7-2 with TRBJ1-2, with TRBD1 matching over 9 bases. The CDR3 spans 16 residues. CDR1 is SGHTA and CDR2 is FQGNSA in the germline V gene. CDR3 sequence: CASRLEPGQGGNGYTF. The CDR3 coding sequence is TGTGCCAGCAGATTAGAACCGGGACAGGGAGGGAATGGCTACACCTTC.

This clonotype occurred a few times. CDR3 residues: CASSYQGGWTGELFF. Written as DNA, the CDR3 is TGTGCCAGCAGTTACCAGGGGGGGTGGACCGGGGAGCTGTTTTTT. The V and J genes are TRBV6-5 and TRBJ2-2, with D perhaps TRBD1 or TRBD2 (7 bases each). V lost 2 bases and J lost 5, with 12 bases in between. Germline CDR1 MNHEY, CDR2 SVGAGI. CDR3 length equals 15 residues.